These 27 T cell receptor beta chains were all obtained from the same sample, sequenced in a study of blood T cell repertoires in COVID-19 (TCRdb year 2020). Library preparation used the immunoSEQ multiplex PCR assay. As stored in TCRdb, this immuneACCESS dataset retains in-frame rearrangements with V and J assigned. A fraction of the clones does not appear; measured against another copy, unresolved V genes explain less than half of the discrepancy, and the remainder lacks a known reason. The sample includes 65,000 to 85,000 clones, with approximately 90% observed a single time. The ten most abundant clones make up approximately 19% of the sample. The sequencing sample was made of peripheral blood. These receptors were taken from a human donor in a cohort sampled during active COVID-19.

The chain is built from TRBV19 and TRBJ2-1, with 8 bases fitting TRBD2. The CDR3 has 13 residues. V lost 4 bases and J lost 10; bases outside the gene matches: 6. Germline CDR1 is LNHDA and CDR2 is SQIVND (reference sequence). The chain's CDR3 is CASSKSGGYEQFF. CDR3 bases: TGTGCCAGTAGTAAGAGCGGGGGTTACGAGCAGTTCTTC.

The rearrangement links TRBV24-1 to TRBJ1-2; D is possibly TRBD1 (6 bases). The germline V gene encodes CDR1 KGHDR and CDR2 SFDVKD. The germline V and J ends were trimmed by 4 bases and 8 bases, with 10 bases remaining between them. The CDR3 is 12 residues long. In DNA form, the CDR3 reads TGTGCCACCAGTGACGTTGGGGGCGGCTACACCTTC. It translates to CATSDVGGGYTF.

The chain has TRBV29-1 and TRBJ2-7, with D unresolved. Looked up from germline, CDR1 is SQVTM and CDR2 is ANQGSEA. This CDR3 contains 12 residues. Trimming took off 6 bases at V and 2 bases at J, with 11 bases between the two ends. CDR3 in amino acids: CSVRVLTYEQYF. CDR3 sequence (DNA): TGCAGCGTCCGGGTCTTAACCTACGAGCAGTACTTC.

CDR3 residues: CASSVGSLAGAYNEQFF. CDR3 nucleotide sequence: TGTGCCAGCAGCGTAGGATCACTAGCGGGAGCATACAATGAGCAGTTCTTC. The chain is built from TRBV9 and TRBJ2-1; TRBD2 matches 11 bases. The germline gives CDR1 SGDLS, CDR2 YYNGEE. The CDR3 is 17 amino acids. The V segment lost 0 bases and the J segment 4 bases; nucleotides outside the gene matches: 6.

V is TRBV19 and J is TRBJ2-1; TRBD2 matches 9 bases. This CDR3 has 14 residues. The V gene's germline CDR1 is LNHDA and CDR2 SQIVND (reference sequence). Losses at the gene ends were 8 bases for V and 7 bases for J; bases not matched to a gene: 9. The CDR3 reads CASGGLATGNEQFF. The DNA for the CDR3 is TGTGCCAGTGGGGGACTAGCCACGGGGAATGAGCAGTTCTTC.

This chain links TRBV11-2 with TRBJ2-3, with D possibly matching TRBD2 (5 bases). V was trimmed by 5 bases and J by 1 base, leaving 16 bases between them. The CDR3 totals 16 residues. Germline-derived CDR1 and CDR2 are SGHAT and FQNNGV. CDR3 region: CASSTRRAARTDTQYF. DNA of the CDR3: TGTGCCAGCAGCACCCGCAGAGCGGCCCGCACAGATACGCAGTATTTT. The variable domain in full, completed from reference TRBV11-2 and TRBJ2-3, reads EAGVAQSPRYKIIEKRQSVAFWCNPISGHATLYWYQQILGQGPKLLIQFQNNGVVDDSQLPKDRFSAERLKGVDSTLKIQPAKLEDSAVYLCASSTRRAARTDTQYFGPGTRLTVL.

The chain combines TRBV6-5 with TRBJ2-1, with TRBD2 matching 9 bases. This CDR3 region has 16 residues. Germline assignment: CDR1 MNHEY and CDR2 SVGAGI. Unmatched junction bases numbered 6, after V lost 2 bases and J lost 4 bases. CDR3 DNA: TGTGCCAGCAGTTACACCGGCGGGGGGGTATACAATGAGCAGTTCTTC. Translating it yields CASSYTGGGVYNEQFF.

The rearrangement links TRBV18 to TRBJ2-7, with D possibly TRBD2 on 5 matching bases. CDR1 is KGHSH and CDR2 is LQKENI in the germline V gene. The CDR3 is 14 residues long. V was cut by 5 bases and J by 2 bases, with 13 bases left in between. CDR3 region: CASSLTTITYEQYF. CDR3 DNA: TGTGCCAGCTCATTGACTACTATAACCTACGAGCAGTACTTC.

The chain couples TRBV27 to TRBJ1-5, with D possibly TRBD1 on 6 matching bases. Deletions cut 3 bases from V and 0 bases from J, with 15 bases between. The CDR3 consists of 17 residues. CDR1 and CDR2 (germline): MNHEY, SMNVEV (reference sequence). CDR3 loop: CASSLGAGLNSNQPQHF. DNA of the CDR3: TGTGCCAGCAGTTTGGGGGCAGGTCTAAATAGCAATCAGCCCCAGCATTTT.

The chain joins TRBV27 to TRBJ1-2, with no clear D. Per the germline V gene, CDR1 is MNHEY and CDR2 is SMNVEV (reference sequence). The CDR3 covers 14 residues. V shed 4 bases and J shed 4 bases, with 13 bases lying between them. CDR3 bases: TGTGCCAGCAGTTCCTCAGCGGGTGGCTATGGCTACACCTTC. Amino acid sequence: CASSSSAGGYGYTF.

The chain joins TRBV6-1 to TRBJ2-1; 14 bases line up with TRBD2. This CDR3 is built from 17 residues. V dropped 2 bases and J dropped 6; count of bases not matched to a gene: 6. Germline CDR1 and CDR2: MNHNS and SASEGT. The DNA of the CDR3 is TGTGCCAGCAGTGAATTCCGACTAGCGGGGGGGGTCAATGAGCAGTTCTTC. Amino acids: CASSEFRLAGGVNEQFF.

This clone was detected only once. The rearrangement joins TRBV2 to TRBJ1-2; D not resolved. The CDR3 is 14 amino acids. Germline CDR1 reads SNHLY; CDR2 reads FYNNEI. V was clipped by 4 bases and J by 5 bases, with 14 bases between them. The CDR3 coding sequence is TGTGCCAGCAGTGTCAAGGAGTCTGCGTATGGCTACACCTTC. Translated, it gives CASSVKESAYGYTF.

This sequence joins TRBV12-3 or TRBV12-4 and TRBJ1-2; 8 positions agree with TRBD1. This CDR3 is built from 13 residues. The junction had 3 bases not matched to a gene; V was cut back by 3 bases and J by 6 bases. The CDR3 region is CASSLMDRDGYTF. The DNA of the CDR3 is TGTGCCAGCAGTTTGATGGACAGGGATGGCTACACCTTC.

The chain uses TRBV5-5 and TRBJ1-4; tentative D call: TRBD1 (5 bases). Per germline, CDR1 SGHKS and CDR2 YYEKEE (reference sequence). This CDR3 has 14 residues. Trimming removed 3 bases at V and 0 bases at J, with 6 bases between. CDR3 nucleotides: TGTGCCAGCAGCTGGGGGGCAACTAATGAAAAACTGTTTTTT. It yields the protein CASSWGATNEKLFF.

The genes are TRBV14 and TRBJ2-5; tentatively, D is TRBD2 (5 bases). There are 15 residues in the CDR3. V lost 1 base and J 1 base, leaving 10 bases between the germline ends. The V gene's germline CDR1 is SGHDN and CDR2 FVKESK. The CDR3: CASSQGLGSQETQYF. CDR3 in DNA: TGTGCCAGCAGCCAAGGACTTGGGAGCCAAGAGACCCAGTACTTC.

The chain carries TRBV28 and TRBJ2-1; D may be TRBD2 (6 bases). CDR3 length: 14 amino acids. With 6 bases removed from V and 5 bases from J, the gap between germline ends came to 14 bases. Germline values: CDR1 MDHEN, CDR2 SYDVKM. CDR3 residues: CASSPMLANNEQFF. The CDR3 region has the DNA TGTGCCAGCAGCCCGATGCTAGCGAACAATGAGCAGTTCTTC.

The chain carries TRBV28 and TRBJ2-7, with 9 bases matching TRBD1. This CDR3 has 16 residues. V was clipped by 2 bases and J by 3 bases; unmatched bases: 8. Germline-derived CDR1 and CDR2 are MDHEN and SYDVKM. In nucleotides, the CDR3 is TGTGCCAGCAGTTTAGGGTTAGGGACAGGGTACTACGAGCAGTACTTC. Translating gives CASSLGLGTGYYEQYF.

The J gene is TRBJ2-1, the V gene TRBV2, with 7 bases fitting TRBD1. CDR1 is SNHLY and CDR2 is FYNNEI in the germline V gene. The CDR3 is made up of 14 amino acids. V lost 4 bases, J lost 16 bases, and 16 bases stayed unmatched. The CDR3 sequence is CASSAPLQQGHCFF. CDR3 DNA: TGTGCCAGCAGTGCCCCATTACAACAGGGGCATTGTTTCTTC.

The chain is built from TRBV6-2 or TRBV6-3 and TRBJ2-7; the match to TRBD1 covers 9 bases. Germline V gene lookup returns CDR1 MNHEY and CDR2 SVGEGT. Unmatched junction bases numbered 7, after V lost 4 bases and J lost 6 bases. The CDR3 runs 14 residues. As DNA, the CDR3 is TGTGCCAGCAGTTCAAACGACAGGGGGGGCGAGCAGTACTTC. Its translation is CASSSNDRGGEQYF.

The chain has TRBV27 and TRBJ2-1, with 13 bases aligning to TRBD2. Per the germline V gene, CDR1 is MNHEY and CDR2 is SMNVEV (reference sequence). The ends lost 5 bases at V and 10 bases at J; junction bases unmatched: 11. The CDR3 loop spans 16 amino acids. CDR3 sequence: CASSRTSGSSGGEQFF. The CDR3 DNA reads TGTGCCAGCAGTCGGACTAGCGGGAGTTCCGGTGGCGAGCAGTTCTTC.

The gene calls are TRBV3-1 (or the pseudogene TRBV3-2) and TRBJ1-2, with 11 bases aligning to TRBD1. Germline CDR1 and CDR2: LGHDT and YNNKEL (reference sequence). The CDR3 is made up of 13 amino acids. V was pared by 5 bases and J by 9 bases, with 5 bases of the junction left unmatched. The chain's CDR3 is CASSGTGGSSYTF. CDR3 DNA: TGTGCCAGCAGCGGGACAGGGGGTAGTAGCTACACCTTC.

The chain employs TRBV5-4 and TRBJ1-4; D is possibly TRBD1 (5 bases). V lost 4 bases and J lost 7, with 14 bases in between. The CDR3 loop spans 14 amino acids. Per the germline V gene, CDR1 is SGHNT and CDR2 is YYREEE (reference sequence). Here the CDR3 reads CASSPGGVAEKLFF. DNA of the CDR3: TGTGCCAGCAGCCCCGGGGGGGTTGCTGAAAAACTGTTTTTT. Complete variable domain (other parts from reference TRBV5-4 and TRBJ1-4): ETGVTQSPTHLIKTRGQQVTLRCSSQSGHNTVSWYQQALGQGPQFIFQYYREEENGRGNFPPRFSGLQFPNYSSELNVNALELDDSALYLCASSPGGVAEKLFFGSGTQLSVL.

This chain links TRBV11-2 with TRBJ2-7; 7 positions agree with TRBD2. V trimming: 3 bases; J trimming: 0 bases; junction bases outside the gene matches: 14. Germline-derived CDR1 and CDR2 are SGHAT and FQNNGV. The CDR3 length is 18 residues. The CDR3 protein is CASSFQLGGSGSSYEQYF. The CDR3 coding sequence is TGTGCCAGCAGCTTCCAGCTGGGGGGGTCAGGGAGCTCCTACGAGCAGTACTTC.

This clone appeared a single time. This chain joins TRBV5-6 and TRBJ2-3, with D possibly matching TRBD1 (6 bases). The CDR3 runs to 15 residues. The V end was cut by 1 base, the J end by 2 bases, with 11 bases between. Germline CDR1 reads SGHDT; CDR2 reads YYEEEE. For the CDR3, the DNA is TGTGCCAGCAGCTTGCAGGGGATATACACAGATACGCAGTATTTT. This sequence encodes CASSLQGIYTDTQYF.

The V and J genes are TRBV5-1 and TRBJ1-1, with D unresolved. Germline V lookup: CDR1 SGHRS, CDR2 YFSETQ. CDR3 length: 16 amino acids. Deletions cut 0 bases from V and 1 base from J, with 13 bases between. This CDR3 reads CASSLDPGRSNTEAFF. The CDR3, as DNA: TGCGCCAGCAGCTTGGATCCGGGAAGGTCGAACACTGAAGCTTTCTTT.

V and J are TRBV5-1 and TRBJ1-6; D perhaps matches TRBD1 (6 bases). The CDR3 contains 15 residues. Germline V gives CDR1 SGHRS, CDR2 YFSETQ. The V end was cut by 2 bases, the J end by 7 bases, with 13 bases between. The CDR3 nucleotides are TGCGCCAGCAGCTTTACAGGACAGAGCAATTCACCCCTCCACTTT. This gives the protein CASSFTGQSNSPLHF.

The rearrangement joins TRBV5-1 to TRBJ1-6, with D uncertain. Germline values: CDR1 SGHRS, CDR2 YFSETQ. V was clipped by 1 base and J by 5 bases, with 4 bases between them. The CDR3 consists of 13 residues. Here the CDR3 reads CASSLRDNSPLHF. The CDR3 bases are TGCGCCAGCAGCTTGAGAGATAATTCACCCCTCCACTTT.